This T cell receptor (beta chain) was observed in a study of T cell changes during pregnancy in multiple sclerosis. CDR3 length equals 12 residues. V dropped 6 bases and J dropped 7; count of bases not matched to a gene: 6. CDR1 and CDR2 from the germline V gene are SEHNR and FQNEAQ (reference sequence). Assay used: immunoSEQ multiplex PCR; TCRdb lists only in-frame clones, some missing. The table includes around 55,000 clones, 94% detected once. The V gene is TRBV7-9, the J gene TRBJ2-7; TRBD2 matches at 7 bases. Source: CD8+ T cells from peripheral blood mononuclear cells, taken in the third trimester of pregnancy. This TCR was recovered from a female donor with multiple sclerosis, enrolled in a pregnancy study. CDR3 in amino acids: CASSRQAGEQYF. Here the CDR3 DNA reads TGTGCCAGCAGTCGACAAGCGGGGGAGCAGTACTTC.